This T cell receptor beta chain was sequenced in a study of T cells expressing NK-cell markers. Generation of TCR beta cDNA was performed by 5'RACE template switching incorporating UMIs. TCRdb re-called the 5' RACE reads, yielding one record per CDR3 amino acid sequence without DNA. This sample's clone table lists 150,000 to 200,000 distinct CDR3 sequences. The germline V gene encodes CDR1 MNHEY and CDR2 SVGAGI. The CDR3 contains 17 residues. The V gene is TRBV6-5, the J gene TRBJ1-5; TCRdb's D gene call, TRBD1, goes unchecked for lack of DNA. The specimen was blood T cells: a sorted CD56 or NKG2C T cell subset, CD4+ or CD8+ T cells, or bulk PBMC T cells (not recorded which). The TCR was taken from a man aged 18-75 years in good health. The CDR3 is CASSSFLQGRSNQPQHF.